This entry features one T cell receptor beta chain sequence. Per germline, CDR1 SEHNR and CDR2 FQNEAQ (reference sequence). V shed 1 base and J 5 bases; nucleotides not matched to a gene: 7. CDR3 length: 16 amino acids. Per the authors' pipeline: Estimation of nucleated cell counts relied on the amplification of reference gene primers. Profiled with immunoSEQ multiplex PCR; TCRdb holds only in-frame clones, not every one. That table supplies the V and J calls and clone size; D and trimming were determined from the DNA. The table has 180,000 or so clones, about 85% seen once. This entry is derived from a study of blood T cell repertoires in COVID-19. Across the whole study: COVID-19 samples collected from the United States, Italy and Spain covered acute and convalescent phases. T cells, B-cell-depleted T cells, or PBMCs supplied cDNA or gDNA.

V usage is TRBV7-9 and J usage is TRBJ2-1; TRBD2 matches 8 bases. Sequencing was done on a sample of peripheral blood. The clonotype was recovered from an elderly woman with acute or convalescent COVID-19. CDR3 bases: TGTGCCAGCAGCTTAGGCGTCGGGAGGGTTCACAATGAGCAGTTCTTC. Translating it yields CASSLGVGRVHNEQFF.